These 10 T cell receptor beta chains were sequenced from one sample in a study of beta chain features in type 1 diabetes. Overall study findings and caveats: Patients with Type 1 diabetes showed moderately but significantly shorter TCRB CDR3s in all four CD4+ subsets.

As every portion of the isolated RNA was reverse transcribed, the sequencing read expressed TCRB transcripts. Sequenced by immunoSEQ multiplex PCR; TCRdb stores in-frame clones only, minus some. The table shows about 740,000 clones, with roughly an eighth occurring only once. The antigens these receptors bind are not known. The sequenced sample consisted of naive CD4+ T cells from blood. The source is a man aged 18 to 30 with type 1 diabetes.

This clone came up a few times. CDR3 coding DNA: TGTGCCAGCAGGGAAGGCCAAGAGACCCAGTACTTC. Translated, it gives CASREGQETQYF. The chain recombines TRBV21-1 with TRBJ2-5. TRBV21-1 is classified as a pseudogene. The CDR3 extends over 12 amino acids.

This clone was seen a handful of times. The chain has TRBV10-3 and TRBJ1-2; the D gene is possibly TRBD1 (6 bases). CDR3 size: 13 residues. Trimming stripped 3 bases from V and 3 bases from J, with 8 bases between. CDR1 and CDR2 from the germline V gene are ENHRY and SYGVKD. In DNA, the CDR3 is TGTGCCATCAGTGAAGGGGGTGACTATGGCTACACCTTC. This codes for CAISEGGDYGYTF.

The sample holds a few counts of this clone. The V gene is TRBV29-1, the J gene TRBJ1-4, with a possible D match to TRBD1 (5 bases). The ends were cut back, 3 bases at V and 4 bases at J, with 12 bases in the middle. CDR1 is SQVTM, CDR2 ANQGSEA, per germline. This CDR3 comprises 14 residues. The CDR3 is CSVEPRGFNEKLFF. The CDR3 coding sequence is TGCAGCGTTGAGCCGAGGGGATTTAATGAAAAACTGTTTTTT.

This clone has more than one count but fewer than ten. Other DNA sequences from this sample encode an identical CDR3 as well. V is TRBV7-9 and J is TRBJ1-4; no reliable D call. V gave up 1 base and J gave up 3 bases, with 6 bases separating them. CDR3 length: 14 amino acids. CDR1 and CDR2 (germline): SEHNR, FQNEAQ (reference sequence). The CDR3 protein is CASSLGEANEKLFF. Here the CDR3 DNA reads TGTGCCAGCAGCTTAGGGGAGGCTAATGAAAAACTGTTTTTT.

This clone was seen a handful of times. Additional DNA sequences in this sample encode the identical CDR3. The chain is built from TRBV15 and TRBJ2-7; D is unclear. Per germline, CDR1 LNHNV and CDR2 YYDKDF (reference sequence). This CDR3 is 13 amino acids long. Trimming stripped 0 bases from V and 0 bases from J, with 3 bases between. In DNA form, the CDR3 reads TGTGCCACCAGCAGAGACAACTCCTACGAGCAGTACTTC. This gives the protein CATSRDNSYEQYF.

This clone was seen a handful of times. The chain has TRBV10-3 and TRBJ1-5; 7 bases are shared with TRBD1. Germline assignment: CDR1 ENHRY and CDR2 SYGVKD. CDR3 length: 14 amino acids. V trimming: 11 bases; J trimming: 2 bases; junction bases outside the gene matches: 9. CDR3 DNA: TGTGCCTCCCACCAGGGGGGAGGCAATCAGCCCCAGCATTTT. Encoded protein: CASHQGGGNQPQHF.

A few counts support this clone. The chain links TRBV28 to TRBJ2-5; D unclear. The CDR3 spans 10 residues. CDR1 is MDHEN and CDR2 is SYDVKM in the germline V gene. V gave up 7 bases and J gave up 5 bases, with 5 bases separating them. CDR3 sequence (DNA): TGTGCCAGCAAACGGGAGACCCAGTACTTC. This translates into CASKRETQYF.

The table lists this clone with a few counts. The CDR3 loop reads CASSPQGIRNIQYF. The CDR3 bases are TGTGCCAGCAGCCCCCAGGGGATCCGAAACATTCAGTACTTC. V and J are TRBV7-9 and TRBJ2-4, with D perhaps TRBD1 (6 bases). The CDR3 contains 14 residues. V was clipped by 5 bases and J by 6 bases, with 14 bases between them. Looked up from germline, CDR1 is SEHNR and CDR2 is FQNEAQ (reference sequence).

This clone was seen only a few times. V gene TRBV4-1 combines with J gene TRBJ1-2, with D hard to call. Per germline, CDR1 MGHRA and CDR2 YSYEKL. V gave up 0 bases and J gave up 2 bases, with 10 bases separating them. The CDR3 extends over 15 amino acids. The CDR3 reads CASSQDGEGNYGYTF. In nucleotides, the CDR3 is TGCGCCAGCAGCCAAGACGGAGAAGGGAACTATGGCTACACCTTC.

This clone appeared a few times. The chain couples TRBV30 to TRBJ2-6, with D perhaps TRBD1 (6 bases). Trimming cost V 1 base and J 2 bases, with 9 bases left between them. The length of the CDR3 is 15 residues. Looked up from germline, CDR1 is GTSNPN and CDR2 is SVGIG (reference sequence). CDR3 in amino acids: CAWSGPGAGANVLTF. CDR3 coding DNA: TGTGCCTGGAGTGGGCCAGGGGCTGGGGCCAACGTCCTGACTTTC.